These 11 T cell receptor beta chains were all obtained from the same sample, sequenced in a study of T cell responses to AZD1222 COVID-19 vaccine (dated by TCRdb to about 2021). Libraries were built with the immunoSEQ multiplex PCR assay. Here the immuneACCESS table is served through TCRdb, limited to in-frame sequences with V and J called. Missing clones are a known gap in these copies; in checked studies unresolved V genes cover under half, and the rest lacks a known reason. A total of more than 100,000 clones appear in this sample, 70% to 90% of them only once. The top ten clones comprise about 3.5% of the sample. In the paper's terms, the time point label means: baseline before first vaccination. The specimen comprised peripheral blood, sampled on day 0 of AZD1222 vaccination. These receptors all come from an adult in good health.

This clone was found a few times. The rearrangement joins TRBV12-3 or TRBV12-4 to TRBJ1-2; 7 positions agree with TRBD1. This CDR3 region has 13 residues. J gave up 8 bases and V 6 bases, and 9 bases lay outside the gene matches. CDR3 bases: TGTGCCAGCAGGCCACAGGGGATCCGGGGCTACACCTTC. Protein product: CASRPQGIRGYTF.

DNA of the CDR3: TGTGCCAGCAGCTTAGGTCTTGAGACCCAGTACTTC. It translates to CASSLGLETQYF. The chain recombines TRBV7-2 with TRBJ2-5; D is unclear. This CDR3 has 12 residues. Germline values: CDR1 SGHTA, CDR2 FQGNSA. V lost 1 base and J 5 bases, leaving 5 bases between the germline ends.

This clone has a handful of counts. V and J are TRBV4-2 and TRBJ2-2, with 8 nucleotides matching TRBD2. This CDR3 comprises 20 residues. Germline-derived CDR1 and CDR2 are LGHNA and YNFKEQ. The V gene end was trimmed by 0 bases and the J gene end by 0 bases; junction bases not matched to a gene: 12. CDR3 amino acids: CASSQERAFAGGPNTGELFF. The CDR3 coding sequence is TGTGCCAGCAGCCAAGAACGGGCCTTTGCGGGGGGCCCGAACACCGGGGAGCTGTTTTTT.

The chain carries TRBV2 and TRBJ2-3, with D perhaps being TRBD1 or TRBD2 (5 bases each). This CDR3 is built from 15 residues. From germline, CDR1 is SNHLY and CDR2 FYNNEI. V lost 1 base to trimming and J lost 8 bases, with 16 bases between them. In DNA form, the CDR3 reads TGTGCCAGCAGTGAAGGGGGGATTCCTTCGGTTACGCAGTATTTT. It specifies CASSEGGIPSVTQYF.

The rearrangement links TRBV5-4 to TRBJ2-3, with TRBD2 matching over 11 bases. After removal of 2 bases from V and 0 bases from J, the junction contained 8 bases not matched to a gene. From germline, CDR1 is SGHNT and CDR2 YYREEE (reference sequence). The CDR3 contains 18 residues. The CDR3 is CASSFRLAGLASTDTQYF. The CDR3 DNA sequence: TGTGCCAGCAGCTTCCGACTAGCGGGGTTGGCTAGCACAGATACGCAGTATTTT.

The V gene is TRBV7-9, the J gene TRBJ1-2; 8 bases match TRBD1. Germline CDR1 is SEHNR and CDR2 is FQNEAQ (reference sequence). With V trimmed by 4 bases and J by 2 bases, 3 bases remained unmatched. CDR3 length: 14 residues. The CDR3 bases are TGTGCCAGCAGCTCTACAGGGGGAAACTATGGCTACACCTTC. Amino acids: CASSSTGGNYGYTF.

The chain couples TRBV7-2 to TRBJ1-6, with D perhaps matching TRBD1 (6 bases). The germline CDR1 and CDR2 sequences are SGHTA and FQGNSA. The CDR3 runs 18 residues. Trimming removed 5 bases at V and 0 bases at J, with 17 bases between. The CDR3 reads CASSPIGGPSSYNSPLHF. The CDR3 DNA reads TGTGCCAGCAGCCCAATTGGGGGGCCGAGCTCCTATAATTCACCCCTCCACTTT.

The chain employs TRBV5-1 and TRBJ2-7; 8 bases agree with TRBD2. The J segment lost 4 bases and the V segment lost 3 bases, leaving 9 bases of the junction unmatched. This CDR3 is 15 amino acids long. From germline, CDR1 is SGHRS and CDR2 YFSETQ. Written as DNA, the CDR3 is TGCGCCAGCAGCTCCTTAGCGGGGATTGGATACGAGCAGTACTTC. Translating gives CASSSLAGIGYEQYF.

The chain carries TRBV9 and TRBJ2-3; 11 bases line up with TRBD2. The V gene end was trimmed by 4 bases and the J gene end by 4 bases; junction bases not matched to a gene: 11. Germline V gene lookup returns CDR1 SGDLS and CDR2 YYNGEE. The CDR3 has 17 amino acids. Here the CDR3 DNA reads TGTGCCAGCAGCTCCATCTTAGCGGGGGGGCGGGCAGATACGCAGTATTTT. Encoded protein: CASSSILAGGRADTQYF.

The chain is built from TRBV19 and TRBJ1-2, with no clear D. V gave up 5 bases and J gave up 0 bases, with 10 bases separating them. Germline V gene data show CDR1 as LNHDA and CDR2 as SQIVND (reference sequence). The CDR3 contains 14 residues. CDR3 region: CASSLWGANYGYTF. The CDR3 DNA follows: TGTGCCAGTAGTCTGTGGGGAGCTAACTATGGCTACACCTTC.

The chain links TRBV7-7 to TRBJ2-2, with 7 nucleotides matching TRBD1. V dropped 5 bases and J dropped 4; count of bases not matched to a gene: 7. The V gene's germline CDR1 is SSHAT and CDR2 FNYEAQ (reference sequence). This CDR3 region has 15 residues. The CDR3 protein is CASSRQGPITGELFF. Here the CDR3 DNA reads TGTGCCAGCAGCAGACAGGGACCGATCACCGGGGAGCTGTTTTTT.